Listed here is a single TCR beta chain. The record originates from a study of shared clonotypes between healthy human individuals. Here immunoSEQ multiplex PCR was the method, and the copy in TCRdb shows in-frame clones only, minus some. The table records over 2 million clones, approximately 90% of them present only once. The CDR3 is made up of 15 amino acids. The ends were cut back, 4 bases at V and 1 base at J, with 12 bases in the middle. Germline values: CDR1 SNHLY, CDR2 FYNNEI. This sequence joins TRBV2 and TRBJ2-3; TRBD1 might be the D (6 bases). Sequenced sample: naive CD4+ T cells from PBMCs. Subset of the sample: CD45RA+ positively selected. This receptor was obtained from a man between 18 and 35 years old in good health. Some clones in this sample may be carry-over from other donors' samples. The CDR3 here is CASSVRGSGTDTQYF. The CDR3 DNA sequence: TGTGCCAGCAGTGTAAGGGGGAGTGGCACAGATACGCAGTATTTT.